The T cell receptor (beta chain) described here comes from a study of graft-versus-host responses after intestinal transplantation. Study in general: Multivisceral, liver-intestinal, or isolated intestinal transplants were received by the recipients.

Graft samples were processed, releasing intraepithelial and lamina propria lymphocytes. With 3 bases removed from V and 6 bases from J, the gap between germline ends came to 6 bases. CDR1 SGHAT and CDR2 FQDESV come from the germline V gene (reference sequence). CDR3 length equals 12 residues. Only in-frame clones appear in the TCRdb table, and some are missing; sequencing was by immunoSEQ multiplex PCR. The sample comprises some 500 clones, about 92% of which are singletons, and around 10% rests with the top ten. The TCR originated in a human patient who received an intestinal transplant, so some T cells may come from the graft donor. The sequences come from ileum tissue, collected just over 42 days after intestinal transplant. The chain has TRBV11-1 and TRBJ2-1; perhaps TRBD2 as D (6 bases). The CDR3 DNA reads as TGTGCCAGCAGCTTTAGCGGCAATGAGCAGTTCTTC. Amino acids: CASSFSGNEQFF.